Here is one TCR beta chain with its context. Those enrolled in Seattle joined during active infection and were followed longitudinally afterward. Some clones are missing from TCRdb's copy, which holds only in-frame ones; the method was immunoSEQ multiplex PCR. The sample has about 200,000 clones, 70% to 80% seen once; the top ten hold 6%. This specimen comes from a study of blood T cell repertoires in COVID-19. The overall study: Collection of acute and convalescent COVID-19 samples took place in the United States, Italy and Spain.

Trimming pared 3 bases from V and 6 bases from J, leaving 12 bases between. The CDR3 runs 13 residues. CDR1 is ENHRY and CDR2 is SYGVKD in the germline V gene. The receptor was derived from a middle-aged woman with COVID-19, enrolled during active disease. The V call is TRBV10-3, the J call TRBJ2-7, with D possibly TRBD2 on 6 matching bases. The sequencing input was peripheral blood. DNA of the CDR3: TGTGCCATCAGTGAATTGGAGGGTACCGAGCAGTACTTC. Translated: CAISELEGTEQYF.